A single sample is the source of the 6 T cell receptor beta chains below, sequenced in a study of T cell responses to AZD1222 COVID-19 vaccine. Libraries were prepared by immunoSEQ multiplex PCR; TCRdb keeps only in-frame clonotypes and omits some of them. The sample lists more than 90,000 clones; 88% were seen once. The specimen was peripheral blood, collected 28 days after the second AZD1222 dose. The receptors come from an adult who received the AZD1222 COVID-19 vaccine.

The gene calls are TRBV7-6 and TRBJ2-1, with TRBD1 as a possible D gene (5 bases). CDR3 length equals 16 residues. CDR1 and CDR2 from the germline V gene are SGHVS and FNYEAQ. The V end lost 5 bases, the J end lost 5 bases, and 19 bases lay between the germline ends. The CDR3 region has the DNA TGTGCCAGCAGCCGAACGTTGGGGCACGAGAACAATGAGCAGTTCTTC. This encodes CASSRTLGHENNEQFF. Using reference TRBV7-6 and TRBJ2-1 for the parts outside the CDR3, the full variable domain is GAGVSQSPRYKVTKRGQDVALRCDPISGHVSLYWYRQALGQGPEFLTYFNYEAQQDKSGLPNDRFSAERPEGSISTLTIQRTEQRDSAMYRCASSRTLGHENNEQFFGPGTRLTVL.

The DNA for the CDR3 is TGTGCCTGGAAACAGGGATTCTCACCCCTCCACTTT. It translates to CAWKQGFSPLHF. The chain carries TRBV30 and TRBJ1-6; TRBD1 is a possible D gene (6 bases). Between the trimmed V and J ends, which lost 4 bases and 10 bases, there was a span of 11 bases. The CDR3 has 12 amino acids. CDR1 is GTSNPN, CDR2 SVGIG, per germline (reference sequence).

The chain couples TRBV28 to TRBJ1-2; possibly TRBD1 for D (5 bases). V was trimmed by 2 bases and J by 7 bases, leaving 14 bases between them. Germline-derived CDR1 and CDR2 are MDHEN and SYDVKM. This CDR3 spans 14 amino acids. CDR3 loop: CASSLRSAGAGYTF. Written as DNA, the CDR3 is TGTGCCAGCAGTTTAAGGTCAGCTGGGGCTGGCTACACCTTC.

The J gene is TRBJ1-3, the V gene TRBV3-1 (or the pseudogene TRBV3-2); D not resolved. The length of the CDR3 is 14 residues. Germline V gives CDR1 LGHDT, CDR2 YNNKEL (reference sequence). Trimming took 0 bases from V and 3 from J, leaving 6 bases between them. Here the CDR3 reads CASSQDSGGNTIYF. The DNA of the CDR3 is TGTGCCAGCAGCCAAGATAGCGGTGGAAACACCATATATTTT.

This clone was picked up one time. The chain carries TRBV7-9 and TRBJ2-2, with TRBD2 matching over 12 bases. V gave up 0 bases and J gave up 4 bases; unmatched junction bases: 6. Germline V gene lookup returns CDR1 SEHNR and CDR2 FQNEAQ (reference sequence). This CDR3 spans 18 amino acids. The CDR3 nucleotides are TGTGCCAGCAGCTTAGCACGACTAGCGGGAGACGGCACCGGGGAGCTGTTTTTT. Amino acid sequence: CASSLARLAGDGTGELFF.

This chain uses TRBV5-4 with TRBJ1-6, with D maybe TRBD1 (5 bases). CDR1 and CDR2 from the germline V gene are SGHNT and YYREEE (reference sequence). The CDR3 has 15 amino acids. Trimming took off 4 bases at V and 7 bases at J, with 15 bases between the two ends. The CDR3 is CASSQEGLLNSPLHF. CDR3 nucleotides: TGTGCCAGCAGCCAGGAGGGACTTTTAAATTCACCCCTCCACTTT.